Presented here are 19 T cell receptor beta chains from one specimen sequenced in a study of CD8+ T cells in alopecia areata. Once RNA had been extracted, it was reverse transcribed into cDNA to act as the sequencing template. TCRdb's copy holds only in-frame clones and misses some; the assay was immunoSEQ multiplex PCR. Among fewer than 200,000 clones, just under 60% were seen once, and the ten largest hold roughly 14%. Source: CD4+ T cells sorted from blood, taken at week 0. The receptor set was obtained from a human donor with alopecia areata.

The chain is built from TRBV13 and TRBJ1-2, with a weak D call TRBD1 (5 bases). Germline CDR1 reads PRHDT; CDR2 reads FYEKMQ (reference sequence). The CDR3 extends over 15 amino acids. With 1 base removed from V and 4 bases from J, the gap between germline ends came to 13 bases. CDR3 loop: CASSLVDRATYGYTF. As DNA, the CDR3 is TGTGCCAGCAGCTTAGTCGACAGAGCTACCTATGGCTACACCTTC.

The rearrangement links TRBV30 to TRBJ2-7; possible D gene TRBD2, 5 bases. From germline, CDR1 is GTSNPN and CDR2 SVGIG (reference sequence). The CDR3 covers 13 residues. Trimming took 1 base from V and 6 from J, leaving 13 bases between them. The CDR3 nucleotides read TGTGCCTGGAGTGGCCGCCGGAGGATCGAGCAGTACTTC. Amino acid sequence: CAWSGRRRIEQYF.

With regard to this clone: This CDR3 is also generated by other DNA sequences in the sample. This chain uses TRBV29-1 with TRBJ1-5; 7 bases match TRBD1. Looked up from germline, CDR1 is SQVTM and CDR2 is ANQGSEA. The CDR3 extends over 12 amino acids. Trimming cost V 5 bases and J 5 bases; bases outside gene matches: 3. The DNA of the CDR3 is TGCAGCGTTCGAACAGGGGATCAGCCCCAGCATTTT. This gives the protein CSVRTGDQPQHF.

The chain is built from TRBV6-4 and TRBJ2-7; 8 bases match TRBD1. In germline, CDR1 is MRHNA, CDR2 SNTAGT. Trimming took 6 bases from V and 3 from J; bases not matched to a gene: 7. There are 14 residues in the CDR3. This chain's CDR3 is CASRIRGHIYEQYF. CDR3 DNA sequence: TGTGCCAGCAGAATCAGGGGGCATATCTACGAGCAGTACTTC.

The chain recombines TRBV29-1 with TRBJ2-1; TRBD2 matches at 10 bases. In germline, CDR1 is SQVTM, CDR2 ANQGSEA. Unmatched junction bases numbered 11, after V lost 6 bases and J lost 9 bases. This CDR3 spans 14 amino acids. CDR3 in DNA: TGCAGCGTCGTTGTGGCAGAGCGGGGGGGTGAGCAGTTCTTC. Residues: CSVVVAERGGEQFF.

This clone occurred a few times. The gene calls are TRBV2 and TRBJ2-2; D uncertain. Deletions cut 2 bases from V and 0 bases from J, with 7 bases between. The germline V gene has CDR1 SNHLY and CDR2 FYNNEI. The CDR3 runs 15 residues. The CDR3 nucleotides read TGTGCCAGCAGTGAAAGCCACTCGAACACCGGGGAGCTGTTTTTT. Translating it yields CASSESHSNTGELFF.

V gene TRBV20-1 combines with J gene TRBJ2-7, with 7 bases fitting TRBD1. The V gene end was trimmed by 5 bases and the J gene end by 6 bases; junction bases not matched to a gene: 4. The CDR3 has 11 amino acids. Looked up from germline, CDR1 is DFQATT and CDR2 is SNEGSKA (reference sequence). The CDR3 nucleotides are TGCAGTGCTGGCAGGGGGACCGAGCAGTACTTC. The encoded protein is CSAGRGTEQYF.

The gene calls are TRBV19 and TRBJ1-1; unclear D gene. Germline V CDR1 and CDR2: LNHDA, SQIVND (reference sequence). V was trimmed by 3 bases and J by 1 base, leaving 9 bases between them. This CDR3 is built from 14 residues. This chain's CDR3 is CASSMSGRNTEAFF. The CDR3 DNA sequence: TGTGCCAGTAGTATGTCCGGACGGAACACTGAAGCTTTCTTT.

CDR3 DNA: TGTGCCATCGGCGGGACAGGGGGAACCGGGGAGCTGTTTTTT. It translates to CAIGGTGGTGELFF. V is TRBV6-5 and J is TRBJ2-2, with 11 positions matching TRBD1. Per germline, CDR1 MNHEY and CDR2 SVGAGI. V lost 10 bases to trimming and J lost 5 bases; unmatched junction nucleotides: 6. The CDR3 loop spans 14 amino acids.

J is TRBJ2-7 and V is TRBV29-1, with D perhaps matching TRBD1 (6 bases). The V gene lost 6 bases and the J gene lost 4 bases, with 13 bases spanning the gap. The germline gives CDR1 SQVTM, CDR2 ANQGSEA. This CDR3 spans 12 amino acids. CDR3 DNA: TGCAGCGTGAGAGGACAGAAATACGAGCAGTACTTC. Translated: CSVRGQKYEQYF.

This chain joins TRBV15 and TRBJ2-5; 7 positions match TRBD2. This CDR3 contains 15 residues. After removal of 0 bases from V and 4 bases from J, the junction contained 5 bases not matched to a gene. The germline CDR1 and CDR2 sequences are LNHNV and YYDKDF (reference sequence). The CDR3 DNA sequence: TGTGCCACCAGCAGAGATTTAGCTAGCGGAGAGACCCAGTACTTC. Its translation: CATSRDLASGETQYF.

The rearrangement uses TRBV27 and TRBJ2-1; 7 nucleotides agree with TRBD1. Germline V lookup: CDR1 MNHEY, CDR2 SMNVEV (reference sequence). V dropped 5 bases and J dropped 9; count of bases not matched to a gene: 4. CDR3 size: 12 residues. CDR3: CASSPGQTEQFF. The DNA for the CDR3 is TGTGCCAGCAGTCCGGGACAGACTGAGCAGTTCTTC.

The CDR3 DNA follows: TGCAGCGCCTCCGACGGGTCCACAGATACGCAGTATTTT. Residues: CSASDGSTDTQYF. V and J are TRBV29-1 and TRBJ2-3; no clear D. V was shortened by 7 bases and J by 2 bases, with 13 bases between the two germline ends. The CDR3 is 13 amino acids. The germline V gene encodes CDR1 SQVTM and CDR2 ANQGSEA.

A word on this clone: A read error is possible here, since a much larger clone lies one base away. This chain joins TRBV11-2 and TRBJ2-6; D gene uncertain. The germline V and J ends were trimmed by 1 base and 0 bases, with 4 bases remaining between them. The CDR3 runs to 15 residues. Germline V gives CDR1 SGHAT, CDR2 FQNNGV. The CDR3 here is CASSLGSSGANVLTF. The CDR3 DNA reads TGTGCCAGCAGCTTAGGCAGCTCTGGGGCCAACGTCCTGACTTTC.

This clone was recorded a few times. V gene TRBV7-9 combines with J gene TRBJ1-1; TRBD1 is a possible D gene (5 bases). There are 15 residues in the CDR3. Trimming cost V 7 bases and J 4 bases, with 19 bases left between them. CDR1 and CDR2 (germline): SEHNR, FQNEAQ (reference sequence). This chain's CDR3 is CASTPGPRRGTEAFF. In DNA, the CDR3 is TGTGCCAGCACACCCGGGCCCAGAAGGGGCACTGAAGCTTTCTTT.

The J gene is TRBJ2-1, the V gene TRBV11-2; D is unclear. V shed 3 bases and J shed 4 bases, with 10 bases lying between them. In germline, CDR1 is SGHAT, CDR2 FQNNGV. The CDR3 spans 14 residues. Written as DNA, the CDR3 is TGTGCCAGCAGCTTCCTCGGGTTGTACAATGAGCAGTTCTTC. This gives the protein CASSFLGLYNEQFF.

This clone was detected many times. The rearrangement uses TRBV5-1 and TRBJ2-6; 9 positions agree with TRBD1. Germline V gene data show CDR1 as SGHRS and CDR2 as YFSETQ. V was pared by 3 bases and J by 1 base, with 5 bases of the junction left unmatched. This CDR3 is 17 amino acids long. CDR3 residues: CASSSGTGRSGANVLTF. In DNA, the CDR3 is TGCGCCAGCAGCTCCGGGACAGGGCGATCTGGGGCCAACGTCCTGACTTTC.

V gene TRBV25-1 combines with J gene TRBJ1-2, with 10 nucleotides matching TRBD1. V shed 3 bases, J shed 0 bases, and the junction held 4 bases outside the gene matches. The CDR3 totals 16 residues. Germline loops: CDR1 MGHDK, CDR2 SYGVNS. The CDR3, as DNA: TGTGCCAGCAGTGAGGGACAGGGGAAAGCTAACTATGGCTACACCTTC. Translating it yields CASSEGQGKANYGYTF.

This clone showed up just a few times. V gene TRBV6-6 combines with J gene TRBJ1-4; D unresolved. This CDR3 spans 15 amino acids. Germline V CDR1 and CDR2: MNHNY, SVGAGI (reference sequence). V lost 6 bases, J lost 8 bases, and 19 bases lay in between. The CDR3 region is CASRPVGVLPEKLFF. CDR3 DNA sequence: TGTGCCAGCAGGCCCGTAGGAGTCCTTCCGGAAAAACTGTTTTTT.